One sample yielded the 20 T cell receptor beta chains listed below, sequenced in a study of T cell responses to AZD1222 COVID-19 vaccine. This table comes from immunoSEQ multiplex PCR, and its TCRdb copy is limited to in-frame clones, with some not included. The table lists approximately 140,000 clones, 70% to 90% of them singletons, with 2.5% to 3% in the top ten. Sequenced material: peripheral blood, taken on day 0 of AZD1222 vaccination. These receptor sequences come from an adult in good health.

The chain links TRBV19 to TRBJ1-5; D is perhaps TRBD1 (5 bases). With 2 bases removed from V and 1 base from J, the gap between germline ends came to 9 bases. Germline V gives CDR1 LNHDA, CDR2 SQIVND (reference sequence). The CDR3 extends over 15 amino acids. The CDR3 sequence is CASSILGVSNQPQHF. The CDR3 DNA reads TGTGCCAGTAGTATACTAGGGGTAAGCAATCAGCCCCAGCATTTT.

V is TRBV5-5 and J is TRBJ2-5; TRBD1 aligns across 7 bases. Germline CDR1 and CDR2: SGHKS and YYEKEE (reference sequence). V lost 4 bases and J lost 4; bases outside the gene matches: 7. The CDR3 has 14 amino acids. The CDR3 DNA is TGTGCCAGCAGCGAAGCGAGGGGGCGAGAGACCCAGTACTTC. Residues: CASSEARGRETQYF.

The chain has TRBV6-2 or TRBV6-3 and TRBJ1-1; D is unresolved. Germline loops: CDR1 MNHEY, CDR2 SVGEGT. The CDR3 is 13 amino acids. Trimming removed 2 bases from V and 1 base from J, with 5 bases in between. CDR3 sequence: CASSYAENTEAFF. The CDR3 DNA reads as TGTGCCAGCAGTTACGCAGAGAACACTGAAGCTTTCTTT.

This clone was counted a few times. Other DNA sequences in the same sample also yield this CDR3. V and J are TRBV28 and TRBJ1-5, with 8 nucleotides matching TRBD1. This CDR3 is 13 amino acids long. Per germline, CDR1 MDHEN and CDR2 SYDVKM. V dropped 8 bases and J dropped 4; count of bases not matched to a gene: 4. The CDR3 nucleotides read TGTGCCAGCCAGTACAGGGGGAATCAGCCCCAGCATTTT. Its protein is CASQYRGNQPQHF.

This chain connects TRBV6-2 or TRBV6-3 to TRBJ2-1; no definite D call. The CDR3 is made up of 12 amino acids. Germline lookup yields CDR1 MNHEY and CDR2 SVGEGT. V lost 5 bases and J 7 bases, leaving 9 bases between the germline ends. CDR3: CASSPHRNEQFF. The CDR3 nucleotides are TGTGCCAGCAGTCCACATAGAAATGAGCAGTTCTTC.

The chain carries TRBV4-2 and TRBJ2-1; 9 bases align to TRBD2. The germline gives CDR1 LGHNA, CDR2 YNFKEQ. With 0 bases clipped from V and 8 bases from J, the junction kept 8 bases outside the gene matches. This CDR3 has 16 residues. The CDR3 DNA sequence: TGTGCCAGCAGCCAAGAGGCCCAGCGGGGGGAGGATGAGCAGTTCTTC. Translation: CASSQEAQRGEDEQFF.

This chain uses TRBV7-9 with TRBJ1-2; unclear D gene. This CDR3 is 13 amino acids long. Germline V gene sequence: CDR1 SEHNR, CDR2 FQNEAQ (reference sequence). V dropped 4 bases and J dropped 1 base, with 7 bases sitting between them. DNA of the CDR3: TGTGCCAGCAGCTCGGACCTTAACTATGGCTACACCTTC. It translates to CASSSDLNYGYTF.

V usage is TRBV4-1 and J usage is TRBJ2-3; D not resolved. V was shortened by 1 base and J by 1 base, with 12 bases between the two germline ends. The CDR3 runs 16 residues. The germline V gene encodes CDR1 MGHRA and CDR2 YSYEKL. CDR3 nucleotide sequence: TGCGCCAGCAGCCAAGGGTACGGAGACCGCACAGATACGCAGTATTTT. Amino acid sequence: CASSQGYGDRTDTQYF.

The V call is TRBV24-1, the J call TRBJ1-4; the D gene is possibly TRBD1 (6 bases). From germline, CDR1 is KGHDR and CDR2 SFDVKD. V lost 3 bases, J lost 8 bases, and 12 bases lay in between. The CDR3 sequence is 14 residues long. The CDR3 is CATSDGGRGEKLFF. The CDR3 DNA sequence: TGTGCCACCAGTGATGGGGGCAGAGGGGAAAAACTGTTTTTT.

The chain is built from TRBV11-3 and TRBJ2-1, with no clear D. Germline V gene lookup returns CDR1 SGHNT and CDR2 YENEEA. The CDR3 loop spans 13 amino acids. Trimming removed 5 bases at V and 5 bases at J, with 10 bases between. CDR3 nucleotide sequence: TGTGCCAGCAGCGCTTTGACGAACAATGAGCAGTTCTTC. This encodes CASSALTNNEQFF.

This chain joins TRBV9 and TRBJ2-3, with no clear D. V lost 4 bases to trimming and J lost 3 bases, with 9 bases between them. Germline CDR1 reads SGDLS; CDR2 reads YYNGEE. CDR3 length equals 13 residues. DNA of the CDR3: TGTGCCAGCAGCCCCTTCCCAACAGATACGCAGTATTTT. This translates into CASSPFPTDTQYF.

This clone was counted between two and nine times. The V call is TRBV6-1, the J call TRBJ1-2; D is possibly TRBD1 (6 bases). CDR1 and CDR2 from the germline V gene are MNHNS and SASEGT. The germline V and J ends were trimmed by 2 bases and 4 bases, with 14 bases remaining between them. The CDR3 totals 15 residues. The CDR3 DNA sequence: TGTGCCAGCAGTGAAATTCCGGGGGCTCGCTATGGCTACACCTTC. Amino acid sequence: CASSEIPGARYGYTF.

V is TRBV7-2 and J is TRBJ1-2, with TRBD1 as a possible D gene (5 bases). The germline V gene has CDR1 SGHTA and CDR2 FQGNSA. The CDR3 covers 14 residues. The V gene lost 4 bases and the J gene lost 7 bases, with 16 bases spanning the gap. The CDR3 spells CASSSGTHVGGYTF. In DNA form, the CDR3 reads TGTGCCAGCAGCTCCGGGACCCATGTCGGTGGCTACACCTTC.

Remarks on this clone: The junction and the germline gene differ at one end; a read error may be behind it. V usage is TRBV7-2 and J usage is TRBJ2-5; D perhaps matches TRBD2 (5 bases). Germline V gene lookup returns CDR1 SGHTA and CDR2 FQGNSA. This CDR3 comprises 13 residues. CDR3 DNA sequence: TGTGCCAGCAGCTTAATAAATTTCGGACTCCAAGACTTC. Protein product: CASSLINFGLQDF. The whole variable domain, filled in from reference TRBV7-2 and TRBJ2-5, reads GAGVSQSPSNKVTEKGKDVELRCDPISGHTALYWYRQSLGQGLEFLIYFQGNSAPDKSGLPSDRFSAERTGGSVSTLTIQRTQQEDSAVYLCASSLINFGLQDFGPGTRLLVL.

This clone was counted a few times. CDR3 coding DNA: TGCGCCAGCAGCCTATCCAACTATGGCTACACCTTC. It specifies CASSLSNYGYTF. The chain combines TRBV4-1 with TRBJ1-2; D gene uncertain. CDR3 length: 12 amino acids. Trimming shortened V by 4 bases and J by 2 bases, and 5 bases separated the two germline ends. Germline V gives CDR1 MGHRA, CDR2 YSYEKL.

This clone came up once. The V gene is TRBV6-1, the J gene TRBJ1-2; D gene ambiguous. Trimming stripped 2 bases from V and 8 bases from J, with 15 bases between. CDR1 and CDR2 from the germline V gene are MNHNS and SASEGT. The length of the CDR3 is 14 residues. Here the CDR3 DNA reads TGTGCCAGCAGTGAAACGGCAGGACCGGGCGGCTACACCTTC. Translating it yields CASSETAGPGGYTF.

This chain joins TRBV6-5 and TRBJ2-2; maybe TRBD2 (5 bases). The CDR3 has 13 residues. V dropped 10 bases and J dropped 1 base, with 10 bases sitting between them. Per the germline V gene, CDR1 is MNHEY and CDR2 is SVGAGI. The CDR3 region is CATGMLNTGELFF. The CDR3 DNA follows: TGTGCCACCGGGATGCTGAACACCGGGGAGCTGTTTTTT.

Remarks on this clone: In the same sample, other DNA sequences code for this CDR3. The V gene is TRBV19, the J gene TRBJ2-7; D not resolved. V lost 1 base, J lost 1 base, and 8 bases lay in between. Germline V gives CDR1 LNHDA, CDR2 SQIVND (reference sequence). The CDR3 has 14 residues. CDR3 DNA sequence: TGTGCCAGTAGTATAGTTGGAGCTTCCTACGAGCAGTACTTC. This translates into CASSIVGASYEQYF.

The chain has TRBV13 and TRBJ1-1; TRBD1 agrees at 7 bases. CDR3 size: 13 residues. Germline CDR1 PRHDT, CDR2 FYEKMQ (reference sequence). J lost 5 bases, V lost 5 bases, and 5 bases had no gene match. The CDR3 nucleotides are TGTGCCAGCAGCCTTGCAGGGGGAACTGAAGCTTTCTTT. This codes for CASSLAGGTEAFF.

This clone was observed a single time. V usage is TRBV11-2 and J usage is TRBJ1-1; tentatively, D is TRBD1 (5 bases). In germline, CDR1 is SGHAT, CDR2 FQNNGV. V was cut by 5 bases and J by 7 bases, with 14 bases left in between. CDR3 length: 13 residues. In DNA form, the CDR3 reads TGTGCCAGCAGCCCGAGGGGCGAGCTTGAAGCTTTCTTT. This codes for CASSPRGELEAFF.